The entry below gives a single T cell receptor (beta chain) sequence along with its context. Its binding antigen is unknown. Within one base of it there is no much larger clone, and no base qualities were kept. The immunoSEQ Assay, a bias-controlled multiplex PCR, was used to amplify TCRbeta CDR3 regions from genomic DNA. The authors' analysis ran thus. The number of nucleated cells in each sample was estimated from the amplification of reference gene primers within the assay. To quantify the absolute abundance of each unique TCRbeta CDR3 rearrangement, sequence reads were collapsed and filtered. For each sample, productive Simpson clonality was calculated by taking the square root of Simpson's diversity index across productive rearrangements. The table comes from immuneACCESS by way of TCRdb, which keeps in-frame sequences with V and J called. Part of the clones is missing from these tables; in studies checked, under half for an unresolved V gene and the rest for unknown reasons. V, J and clone size are taken as reported in that table, and D and trimming were inferred from the DNA itself. A total of a few hundred thousand clones appear in this sample, 65% to 90% of them only once. The top ten clonotypes cover 4% to 4.5% of the sample.

This sample is drawn from a study of blood T cell repertoires in COVID-19 (dated by TCRdb to 2020 to 2021). The study in broad terms: Collaborator samples came from the United States, Italy and Spain and covered acute and convalescent phases of COVID-19. The prospective study material was composed of cDNA or gDNA derived from T cells, B-cell-depleted T cells, or PBMCs. Subjects who had been exposed to COVID-19, were actively infected with it, or had recovered from it provided the deeply sampled blood TCRbeta repertoires that made up the dataset. A freely available public database, intended as a resource for researchers studying the immune response to SARS-CoV-2, is where the repertoires were released. The samples were drawn from two sources: the first 160 participants of the ongoing ImmuneRACE study, and about 1,300 subjects contributed by 6 global collaborators. Nearly every sample came with metadata listing a de-identified subject ID, COVID-19 status, age in years and sex. HLA class I and class II types, where available, came from metadata supplied by the sample provider rather than from assay-based typing. What the authors observed across the whole study: The amount of clinical and demographic metadata varied by source and participant and was provided uncurated.

Each collaborating institution followed its own protocols to collect whole blood in K2EDTA tubes. For TCRbeta analysis, collaborator samples were shipped as frozen whole blood, as isolated PBMCs, or as DNA extracted from either sample type. Sequencing was carried out using peripheral blood. The receptor comes from a man between 50 and 59 years old with acute or convalescent COVID-19.

This receptor carries the CDR3 CASSSLSQGDYGYTF. DNA sequence: TGTGCCAGCAGCTCCCTGAGCCAGGGCGACTATGGCTACACCTTC. This receptor chain uses TRBV3-1 (or the pseudogene TRBV3-2) and TRBJ1-2, with TRBD1 perhaps the D gene, on 5 matching bases. Including the terminal cysteine and phenylalanine, the CDR3 comprises 15 residues. The DNA shown is the 45-base CDR3, in frame from base 1. V lost 5 bases and J lost 3 bases; the stretch between them is 16 bases long. CDR1 is given as LGHDT and CDR2 as YNNKEL, both from the germline V gene (reference sequence).